The T cell receptor (beta chain) under discussion was sequenced for a study of cytomegalovirus exposure and HLA in healthy donors (dated by TCRdb to about 2017). About the full investigation: An earlier analysis of approximately 590 of the donors reported approximately 270 Gb of sequence data and 117 million unique TCR beta sequences from about 179 million T cells. An early release that covered about 600 HLA-typed donors contained around 300 gigabases of sequencing data and 85 million to 100 million unique TCR sequences. The genetic ancestry cluster associated with self-reported Caucasian donors included roughly four fifths of the 350 to 500 genotyped donors. The study was designed to test whether signatures of past pathogen exposure could be identified by cataloging public T cell receptors. The study used immunosequencing to profile the T cell repertoires of several hundred subjects and linked those repertoires to cytomegalovirus serostatus. Besides the first cohort of around 670 subjects, a separate validation cohort made up of 120 different subjects was used. The study combined high-throughput TCR immunosequencing, statistical association of individual TCRs with disease status, and machine learning to predict cytomegalovirus infection status. A later analysis re-examined previously published TCR beta repertoires from 500 to 700 donors and added high-resolution HLA genotyping to investigate patterns of TCR occurrence. In the later analysis, no new phenotypic data were used to find candidate immune exposures; instead, reliance was placed on TCR beta sequences and their occurrence across donors. An earlier analysis of fewer than 700 of the donors applied high-throughput TCR beta sequencing to assess whether each TCR beta V gene segment acted as functional or pseudogenic. Donor age, sex, ethnicity and CMV serostatus were compiled together with the repertoire data. In a later genetic analysis, genome-wide SNP genotypes for about 55% of the roughly 670 donors were used, and that subset was treated as a discovery cohort. All discovery cohort repertoires had been generated using a single sequencing platform. HLA typing covered class I and class II loci at four-digit resolution. Typing coverage varied by locus: roughly 620-640 donors for A, B, C, DRB1 and DQB1; approximately 500 for DQA1; more than 600 for DPA1; about 450 for DPB1. Several DR-DQ haplotypes were treated as single units for association and clustering because of strong linkage in the cohort. Among 300 to 500 genotyped donors of the cohort, an average of around 250,000 unique TCR beta nucleotide sequences was sequenced per donor, of which about 19% were non-productive. On the study overall, not on this receptor specifically: A later analysis reported that several top co-occurrence clusters appeared linked to parvovirus B19, influenza, CMV and Epstein-Barr virus. In this cohort, only TCR beta chains were sequenced, and detectable features were limited by the absence of alpha or paired-chain data. A later analysis found that TCR association rates varied across HLA loci, with DRB1 alleles showing the most associated TCRs and HLA-C alleles the fewest. Specific HLA alleles were associated with 15,000 to 20,000 TCR beta sequences at a false discovery rate of 0.05 in a later analysis. The presence/absence analyses assumed that sequencing depth was roughly uniform across donors, and that assumption may not be true. Cytomegalovirus status was reported to be diagnosed by the classifier with high specificity and sensitivity in both the original and validation cohorts. A later genetic analysis reported fewer N-insertions in productive TCRs among donors in an Asian-associated ancestry cluster than the roughly 620-donor mean. Strong co-occurrence of HLA alleles, especially DR and DQ, made assigning TCR associations to individual alleles difficult. The authors suggested that the approach could potentially be generalized to other disease states and immunological phenotypes. Across donors, most TCR sequences were observed very rarely, whereas some public TCRs were present in many individuals. The earlier analysis of around 600 of the donors excluded over 15 rarely observed V segments, including chromosome 9 orphons, because counts were too low. In an earlier analysis of approximately 590 of the donors, most TCR beta V segments appeared in productive rearrangements about 90% or about 30% of the time, broadly matching IMGT annotations. Some IMGT-functional V segments, including TRBV6-2 and TRBV6-3, could not be distinguished by the 87-base-pair reads and were therefore excluded. HLA typing was unavailable for some donors at each locus, so association tests used only the typed subset. A further reported finding was that TCR beta sequences accurately predicted the HLA-A and HLA-B alleles for most subjects in the first cohort. In a later analysis, most CMV-associated TCR beta chains were found to appear HLA-restricted, with HLA associations seemingly driven largely by CMV exposure. The only immune exposure information available for the cohort was CMV serostatus. In a later analysis, HLA-associated TCR beta chains showed more clonal expansion and lower generation probabilities than non-associated chains that were equally common. The sequencing pipeline was judged likely to have produced a cluster of highly shared sequence variants as a technical artifact. V-gene and J-gene trimming of TCR beta chains was associated with a missense DCLRE1C variant in a later genetic analysis, and the association was replicated in an independent cohort. Linkage disequilibrium might explain the correlated functional status among segregating V segments, but an unknown experimental factor could not be excluded. Three of the identified cytomegalovirus-associated TCR beta chains were confirmed in vitro to be specific for cytomegalovirus antigens. The study gave a list of some 150 TCR beta chains associated with cytomegalovirus.

In total, roughly 710 healthy bone marrow donors made up the cohort. At the time of sampling, every cohort member was nominally healthy, though immune exposures that went unrecorded were likely present. The donor tested CMV seronegative and was one of the 352 seronegative cohort members. Every donor gave a peripheral blood sample, and the peripheral blood mononuclear cells from that sample were used for TCR beta sequencing. Genomic DNA extraction from the blood cell samples was performed with the Qiagen DNeasy Blood Extraction Kit. Via the germline V gene, CDR1 is SGHDT and CDR2 YYEEEE. The CDR3 holds 14 amino acids from the cysteine to the phenylalanine. The kept DNA is CDR3 alone, 42 bases in frame from the first base. The V end gives up 6 bases and the J end 6 bases, leaving 9 bases in the junction not matched to a gene. The library was generated by the immunoSEQ multiplex PCR assay. The multiplex PCR relied on a mix of 60 forward primers for TCR Vbeta segments and 13 reverse primers for TCR Jbeta segments. Amplification of the CDR3 region of rearranged TCR beta genes was performed with a multiplex PCR assay on genomic DNA. On the Illumina HiSeq System, the amplified TCR beta libraries were sequenced as 87-base-pair reads. The study's own analysis went as follows. A later analysis counted about 82 million unique TCR beta chains across the 650 to 700 repertoires, and roughly 10 million of these chains were shared by at least two donors. Raw reads were error-corrected and collapsed into unique sequences with a nearest-neighbor algorithm that merged closely related sequences to remove PCR and sequencing errors. CDR3 sequences were aligned to IMGT reference sequences to assign V, D and J gene segments. For a sequence to be retained, a match of at least six nucleotides to both a V gene segment and a J gene segment was required. Rearrangements were classified as productive when the CDR3 lacked stop codons and remained in frame with V and J, and all other rearrangements were classified as non-productive. CDR3 was defined by IMGT convention, running from the second conserved V-encoded cysteine to the conserved J-encoded phenylalanine. Sequences without an unambiguous match to a single V gene segment were excluded from the earlier analysis of almost 600 of the donors. In an earlier analysis of approximately 610 of the donors, V segments were called functional above 56.7% productive rearrangements and were called segregating when the between-donor standard deviation exceeded 5%. A statistical classification framework was built to diagnose cytomegalovirus status from the catalog of TCR beta chain sequences. V and J gene assignment, in a later analysis, came from comparing TCR nucleotide sequences with IMGT/GENE-DB human TR gene sequences. The TCRdist pipeline was used in a later analysis to assign CDR3 sequences and most-parsimonious VDJ recombination scenarios. A later analysis defined each TCR beta chain by its CDR3 amino acid sequence plus V-gene family, and excluded reads lacking a unique V-gene family. To address suspected cross-contamination and a sequencing artifact, a later analysis removed approximately 590 highly shared, low-generation-probability nucleotide sequences. In a later analysis, a clonal expansion index for each public chain was calculated from normalized within-repertoire ranks of inferred template counts. In a later analysis, generation probabilities were computed using a VDJ recombination model fitted to out-of-frame rearrangements, and the results were checked against IGoR. In a later analysis, TCR-TCR, TCR-HLA and TCR-CMV co-occurrence was scored with hypergeometric tests, and a repertoire-size bias correction was applied to TCR pairs. False discovery rates were estimated in a later analysis by permuting HLA or CMV assignments 20 times. In a later analysis, co-occurring TCRs were grouped with DBSCAN, and TCRdist sequence similarity was added when clustering was performed within HLA-allele-positive subsets. Repertoires with fewer than 30,000 or more than 120,000 public chains, plus five repertoires with anomalous nucleotide sharing, were excluded from co-occurrence clustering. TCRdb mirrors the immuneACCESS table, restricted to in-frame sequences. Some clones are absent from its copies; in checked studies, under half trace to an unresolved V gene, and the reason for the others is unknown. V and J calls and clone size are those listed in that table; D and trimming were worked out from the DNA. The sample's table covers some 28,000 clones. Together, the top ten hold approximately 0.69% of the sample.

On this clone: The antigen it binds to is not known.

This receptor was taken from a man aged 30-40 years in good health and CMV-seronegative. The rearrangement combines TRBV5-6 with TRBJ2-7; 10 nucleotides in the junction match TRBD2. The sample taken for sequencing was PBMCs. The CDR3 protein is CASKSGLAGVEQYF. The nucleotides read TGTGCCAGCAAAAGTGGGCTAGCGGGAGTCGAGCAGTACTTC.